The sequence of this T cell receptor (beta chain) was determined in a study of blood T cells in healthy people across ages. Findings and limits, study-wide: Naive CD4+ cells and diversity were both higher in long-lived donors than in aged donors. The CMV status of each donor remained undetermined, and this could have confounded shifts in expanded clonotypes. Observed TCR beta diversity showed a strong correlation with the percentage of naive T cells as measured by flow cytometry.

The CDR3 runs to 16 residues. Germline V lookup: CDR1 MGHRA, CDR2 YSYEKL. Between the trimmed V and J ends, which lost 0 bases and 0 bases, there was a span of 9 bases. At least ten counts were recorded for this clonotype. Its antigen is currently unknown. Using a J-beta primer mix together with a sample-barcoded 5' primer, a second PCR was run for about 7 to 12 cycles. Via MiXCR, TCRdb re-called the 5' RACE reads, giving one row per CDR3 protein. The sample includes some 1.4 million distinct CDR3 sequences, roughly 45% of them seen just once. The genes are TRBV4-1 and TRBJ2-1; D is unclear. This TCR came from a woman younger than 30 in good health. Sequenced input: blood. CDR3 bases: TGCGCCAGCAGCCAAGACAGCTCTGGCTCCTACAATGAGCAGTTCTTC. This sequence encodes CASSQDSSGSYNEQFF.